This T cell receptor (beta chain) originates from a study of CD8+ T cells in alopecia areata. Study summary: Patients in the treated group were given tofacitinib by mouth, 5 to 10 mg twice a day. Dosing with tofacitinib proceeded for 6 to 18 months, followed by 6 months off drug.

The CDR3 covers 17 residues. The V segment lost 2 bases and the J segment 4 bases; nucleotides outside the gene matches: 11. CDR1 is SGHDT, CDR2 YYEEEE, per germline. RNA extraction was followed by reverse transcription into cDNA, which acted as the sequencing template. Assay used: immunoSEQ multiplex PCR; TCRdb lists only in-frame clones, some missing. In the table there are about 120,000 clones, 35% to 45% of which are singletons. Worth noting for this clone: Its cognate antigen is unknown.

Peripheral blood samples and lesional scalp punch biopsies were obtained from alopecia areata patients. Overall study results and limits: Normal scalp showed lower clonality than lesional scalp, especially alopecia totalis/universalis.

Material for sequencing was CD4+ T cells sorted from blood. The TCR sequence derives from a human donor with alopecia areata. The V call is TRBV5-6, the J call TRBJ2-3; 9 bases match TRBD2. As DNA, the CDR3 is TGTGCCAGCAGCTTCCTACTAGGGACTAGCAGCCCAGATACGCAGTATTTT. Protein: CASSFLLGTSSPDTQYF.